This T cell receptor beta chain was captured by sequencing in a study of T cell responses to AZD1222 COVID-19 vaccine. Study details: Combined were second doses at about 4 or about 12 weeks. Findings and limits, study-wide: The donor group comprised mostly white British people and more females; the analysis possibly underestimated clonal diversity. An increase in Spike-specific TCR breadth and depth was observed after two AZD1222 doses. Nearly half of spike-specific TCRs reportedly target unmutated variant regions.

This CDR3 has 14 amino acids. Trimming pared 6 bases from V and 4 bases from J, leaving 15 bases between. CDR1 MNHEY and CDR2 SVGEGT come from the germline V gene. Method: immunoSEQ multiplex PCR; TCRdb's copy keeps in-frame clones and lacks some. The table includes around 110,000 clones, about 90% detected once. This clone was observed a few times. The antigen remains unidentified. The source was peripheral blood, collected on day 0 of AZD1222 vaccination. This receptor was obtained from an adult in good health. The chain joins TRBV6-2 or TRBV6-3 to TRBJ1-1; tentatively, D is TRBD1 (5 bases). CDR3: CASRYELGGTEAFF. CDR3 nucleotides: TGTGCCAGCAGGTACGAACTGGGGGGCACTGAAGCTTTCTTT.